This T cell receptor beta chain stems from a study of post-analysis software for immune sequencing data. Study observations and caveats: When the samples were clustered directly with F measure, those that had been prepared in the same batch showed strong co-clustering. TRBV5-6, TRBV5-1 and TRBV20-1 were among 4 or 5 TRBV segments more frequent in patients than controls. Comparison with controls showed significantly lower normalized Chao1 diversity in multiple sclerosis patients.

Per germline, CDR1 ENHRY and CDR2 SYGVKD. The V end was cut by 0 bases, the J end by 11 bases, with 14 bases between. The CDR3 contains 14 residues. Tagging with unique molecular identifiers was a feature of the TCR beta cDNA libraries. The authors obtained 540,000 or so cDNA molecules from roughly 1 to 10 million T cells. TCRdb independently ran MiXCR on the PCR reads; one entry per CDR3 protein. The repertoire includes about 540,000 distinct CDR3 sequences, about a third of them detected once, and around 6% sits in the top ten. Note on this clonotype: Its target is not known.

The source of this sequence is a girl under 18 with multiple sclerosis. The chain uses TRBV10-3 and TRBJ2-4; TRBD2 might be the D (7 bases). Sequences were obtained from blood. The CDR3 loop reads CAISESQGGGVQYF. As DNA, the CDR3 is TGTGCCATCAGTGAGTCGCAGGGCGGGGGCGTTCAGTACTTC.